One sample yielded the 25 T cell receptor beta chains listed below, sequenced in a study of CD8+ T cells in alopecia areata. Sequencing templates came from extracted RNA that was reverse transcribed into cDNA. Some clones are missing from TCRdb's copy, which holds only in-frame ones; the method was immunoSEQ multiplex PCR. The sample contains roughly 180,000 clones, about three fifths of which appear only once. As for treatment: oral pan-JAK inhibitor, 5-10 mg twice daily. The material was CD4+ T cells sorted from blood, obtained at week 4, from a patient treated with tofacitinib. These receptors were collected from a human donor with alopecia areata.

The V call is TRBV6-5, the J call TRBJ1-3; TRBD1 agrees at 7 bases. The CDR3 is made up of 15 amino acids. The trim removed 9 bases at V and 2 bases at J, leaving 10 bases unmatched. Germline V gene sequence: CDR1 MNHEY, CDR2 SVGAGI. CDR3 sequence (DNA): TGTGCCAGAGACCCGACAGGGAGAGCTGGAAACACCATATATTTT. Translation gives CARDPTGRAGNTIYF.

Only one count was recorded for this clone. The chain recombines TRBV30 with TRBJ2-7; 8 bases are a match to TRBD2. This CDR3 spans 15 amino acids. V shed 2 bases and J 2 bases; nucleotides not matched to a gene: 8. CDR1 is GTSNPN, CDR2 SVGIG, per germline (reference sequence). The CDR3 DNA reads as TGTGCCTGGAGTATATCCGGGGGGGTACCCTACGAGCAGTACTTC. It translates to CAWSISGGVPYEQYF.

This clone has more than one count but fewer than ten. This chain joins TRBV7-2 and TRBJ2-1, with TRBD2 identical over 9 bases. Per the germline V gene, CDR1 is SGHTA and CDR2 is FQGNSA. CDR3 length: 15 residues. Trimming removed 5 bases from V and 6 bases from J; junction bases left unmatched: 8. CDR3 bases: TGTGCCAGCAGCCGCAAGCGGGGGGACCGCAATGAGCAGTTCTTC. It codes for CASSRKRGDRNEQFF.

This clone has more than one count but fewer than ten. J is TRBJ1-4 and V is TRBV9; TRBD1 might be the D (5 bases). The CDR3 runs to 14 residues. V lost 4 bases and J lost 6, with 13 bases in between. Per germline, CDR1 SGDLS and CDR2 YYNGEE. In DNA, the CDR3 is TGTGCCAGCAGCCCGCTCCTCAGGGATGAAAAACTGTTTTTT. This gives the protein CASSPLLRDEKLFF.

This chain connects TRBV5-1 to TRBJ2-3, with D perhaps TRBD2 (5 bases). Per germline, CDR1 SGHRS and CDR2 YFSETQ. V shed 4 bases and J shed 2 bases, with 20 bases lying between them. The length of the CDR3 is 17 residues. The CDR3 DNA follows: TGCGCCAGCAGCCCGGCAGGTGCGAGCGGTACCACAGATACGCAGTATTTT. It yields the protein CASSPAGASGTTDTQYF.

This clone occurred once. The chain links TRBV19 to TRBJ1-5, with a weak D call TRBD1 (5 bases). V lost 7 bases and J 3 bases, leaving 13 bases between the germline ends. The CDR3 has 14 residues. Germline values: CDR1 LNHDA, CDR2 SQIVND (reference sequence). The CDR3 sequence is CASTRARNNQPQHF. CDR3 DNA: TGTGCCAGTACCAGGGCCAGGAACAATCAGCCCCAGCATTTT.

The chain uses TRBV9 and TRBJ2-3; D not resolved. The CDR3 has 11 amino acids. Germline CDR1 and CDR2: SGDLS and YYNGEE. V lost 5 bases and J lost 2, with 3 bases in between. CDR3 sequence reads: CASSNTDTQYF. The CDR3 DNA is TGTGCCAGCAGTAACACAGATACGCAGTATTTT.

The chain couples TRBV18 to TRBJ1-2; D remains unclear. The CDR3 totals 14 residues. V lost 0 bases, J lost 6 bases, and 11 bases lay in between. Germline CDR1 and CDR2: KGHSH and LQKENI. In DNA, the CDR3 is TGTGCCAGCTCACCACCGGAGATGGTGCATGGCTACACCTTC. This encodes CASSPPEMVHGYTF.

The chain couples TRBV2 to TRBJ2-2; TRBD1 is a possible D gene (6 bases). Between the trimmed V and J ends, which lost 6 bases and 2 bases, there was a span of 13 bases. The CDR3 spans 15 residues. Looked up from germline, CDR1 is SNHLY and CDR2 is FYNNEI. The CDR3 loop is CASRPTGTNTGELFF. Here the CDR3 DNA reads TGTGCCAGCAGACCCACCGGGACAAACACCGGGGAGCTGTTTTTT.

The chain employs TRBV5-1 and TRBJ2-5, with TRBD1 matching 9 bases. The germline CDR1 and CDR2 sequences are SGHRS and YFSETQ. Germline trimming cut 0 bases from V and 4 bases from J; bases unmatched to any gene: 10. CDR3 length: 17 residues. CDR3 residues: CASSLGSGQGKRETQYF. The CDR3 DNA reads TGCGCCAGCAGCTTGGGGAGTGGACAGGGGAAGAGAGAGACCCAGTACTTC.

This clone came up once. Written as DNA, the CDR3 is TGTGCCAGCAGCGTAGCCCTCGAAACAGATACGCAGTATTTT. Translation gives CASSVALETDTQYF. This sequence joins TRBV9 and TRBJ2-3, with D uncertain. With 0 bases removed from V and 3 bases from J, the gap between germline ends came to 8 bases. The CDR3 sequence is 14 residues long. Germline V gives CDR1 SGDLS, CDR2 YYNGEE.

This rearrangement joins TRBV27 to TRBJ2-7; 14 positions agree with TRBD2. The CDR3 loop spans 14 amino acids. CDR1 and CDR2 (germline): MNHEY, SMNVEV (reference sequence). Germline trimming cut 8 bases from V and 4 bases from J; bases unmatched to any gene: 4. The CDR3 sequence: CASGGTSGGYEQYF. As DNA, the CDR3 is TGTGCCAGCGGAGGGACTAGCGGGGGTTACGAGCAGTACTTC.

The chain joins TRBV28 to TRBJ2-7; the D gene could be TRBD1 or TRBD2 (5 bases each). CDR1 and CDR2 from the germline V gene are MDHEN and SYDVKM. CDR3 length: 14 residues. V was shortened by 3 bases and J by 4 bases, with 13 bases between the two germline ends. The CDR3 DNA reads TGTGCCAGCAGTTTCCTGGGGGAGAAATACGAGCAGTACTTC. Amino acids: CASSFLGEKYEQYF. The entire variable domain, with the rest obtained from reference TRBV28 and TRBJ2-7, is as follows: DVKVTQSSRYLVKRTGEKVFLECVQDMDHENMFWYRQDPGLGLRLIYFSYDVKMKEKGDIPEGYSVSREKKERFSLILESASTNQTSMYLCASSFLGEKYEQYFGPGTRLTVT.

This clone appeared a single time. The chain employs TRBV7-2 and TRBJ1-6; D not certain. Germline CDR1 is SGHTA and CDR2 is FQGNSA. V lost 6 bases, J lost 10 bases, and 16 bases lay in between. This CDR3 contains 14 residues. CDR3 in DNA: TGTGCCAGCAGTTTACCGACGAATATCTCACCCCTCCACTTT. Translating it yields CASSLPTNISPLHF.

The V gene is TRBV28, the J gene TRBJ2-3, with 7 bases that match TRBD2. Looked up from germline, CDR1 is MDHEN and CDR2 is SYDVKM. V dropped 3 bases and J dropped 0; count of bases not matched to a gene: 6. The CDR3 totals 16 residues. CDR3 DNA sequence: TGTGCCAGCAGTTTGACCTGGGGAGGGAGCACAGATACGCAGTATTTT. Translation: CASSLTWGGSTDTQYF.

The V gene is TRBV18, the J gene TRBJ1-1; TRBD1 aligns across 7 bases. The trim removed 3 bases at V and 3 bases at J, leaving 4 bases unmatched. Germline V lookup: CDR1 KGHSH, CDR2 LQKENI. CDR3 length equals 14 residues. The CDR3 protein is CASSPWGTDTEAFF. The CDR3 DNA follows: TGTGCCAGCTCACCCTGGGGGACAGACACTGAAGCTTTCTTT.

V gene TRBV5-4 combines with J gene TRBJ2-2; the D gene is possibly TRBD2 (5 bases). The CDR3 is made up of 15 amino acids. Germline V gives CDR1 SGHNT, CDR2 YYREEE (reference sequence). The ends were cut back, 1 base at V and 1 base at J, with 8 bases in the middle. Written as DNA, the CDR3 is TGTGCCAGCAGCTTGAGAGGGAGGAACACCGGGGAGCTGTTTTTT. This sequence encodes CASSLRGRNTGELFF.

V gene TRBV7-2 combines with J gene TRBJ2-5; possible D gene TRBD1, 5 bases. Per germline, CDR1 SGHTA and CDR2 FQGNSA. V was clipped by 7 bases and J by 1 base, with 10 bases between them. This CDR3 is 13 amino acids long. The CDR3 here is CASKRGFQETQYF. In nucleotides, the CDR3 is TGTGCCAGCAAAAGGGGTTTCCAAGAGACCCAGTACTTC.

The gene calls are TRBV10-3 and TRBJ2-5, with a possible D match to TRBD1 (6 bases). V was cut by 0 bases and J by 4 bases, with 12 bases left in between. CDR1 and CDR2 from the germline V gene are ENHRY and SYGVKD. The CDR3 is made up of 15 amino acids. The DNA of the CDR3 is TGTGCCATCAGTGAGTCGGGCGGCAGGGGAGAGACCCAGTACTTC. This encodes CAISESGGRGETQYF.

This clone is a singleton in its sample. The rearrangement joins TRBV4-2 to TRBJ1-1, with 7 bases identical to TRBD1. CDR1 and CDR2 (germline): LGHNA, YNFKEQ. This CDR3 spans 15 amino acids. The trim removed 4 bases at V and 6 bases at J, leaving 11 bases unmatched. The CDR3 DNA sequence: TGTGCCAGCAGCCGAAGGGGGCAGGGGGTAGCTGAAGCTTTCTTT. The encoded protein is CASSRRGQGVAEAFF.

The chain joins TRBV4-2 to TRBJ1-6, with 8 bases lining up with TRBD1. The CDR3 consists of 15 residues. Germline V gene sequence: CDR1 LGHNA, CDR2 YNFKEQ. The V gene end was trimmed by 1 base and the J gene end by 5 bases; junction bases not matched to a gene: 1. The CDR3 DNA is TGTGCCAGCAGCCAAGCGGACAGGGATAATTCACCCCTCCACTTT. It yields the protein CASSQADRDNSPLHF.

This chain connects TRBV4-3 to TRBJ1-6, with a weak D call TRBD1 (6 bases). This CDR3 comprises 16 residues. Germline values: CDR1 LGHNA, CDR2 YSLEER. V lost 1 base to trimming and J lost 6 bases, with 13 bases between them. As DNA, the CDR3 is TGCGCCAGCAGCCAAGTAACAGGGAGGGGTAATTCACCCCTCCACTTT. This sequence encodes CASSQVTGRGNSPLHF.

This chain uses TRBV2 with TRBJ1-1; TRBD1 might be the D (5 bases). The CDR3 spans 14 residues. Germline V gives CDR1 SNHLY, CDR2 FYNNEI. The germline V and J ends were trimmed by 2 bases and 4 bases, with 11 bases remaining between them. The CDR3 here is CASSEWGSGTEAFF. The CDR3 DNA reads as TGTGCCAGCAGTGAATGGGGGAGCGGCACTGAAGCTTTCTTT.

This clone was picked up a small number of times. This chain connects TRBV5-1 to TRBJ2-1; TRBD2 aligns across 10 bases. The CDR3 is 15 amino acids. With 4 bases clipped from V and 7 bases from J, the junction kept 8 bases outside the gene matches. Germline CDR1 and CDR2: SGHRS and YFSETQ. Written as DNA, the CDR3 is TGCGCCAGCAGCCTTCTGTATAGCGGGGGGAATGAGCAGTTCTTC. Translating gives CASSLLYSGGNEQFF.

The CDR3: CASRDGLQETQYF. As DNA, the CDR3 is TGTGCCAGTAGGGACGGCCTCCAAGAGACCCAGTACTTC. The gene calls are TRBV18 and TRBJ2-5; D possibly matches TRBD1 or TRBD2 (5 bases each). The length of the CDR3 is 13 residues. Between the trimmed V and J ends, which lost 9 bases and 1 base, there was a span of 12 bases. Germline values: CDR1 KGHSH, CDR2 LQKENI.